A single sample is the source of the 31 T cell receptor beta chains below, sequenced in a study of Tregs in tolerant kidney transplant recipients. Libraries were prepared by immunoSEQ multiplex PCR; TCRdb keeps only in-frame clonotypes and omits some of them. In the table there are roughly 50,000 clones, roughly nine tenths of which are singletons. Mixed chimerism was transient after nonmyeloablative marrow transplants from related graft donors. The sequencing used CD8+ T cells from blood (PBMCs), collected 12 months after the transplant. These receptors were obtained from a human patient who received a combined kidney and bone marrow transplant. Some T cells may possibly be graft donor cells.

Only one count was recorded for this clone. The chain recombines TRBV11-2 with TRBJ2-1, with TRBD2 matching over 8 bases. Germline-derived CDR1 and CDR2 are SGHAT and FQNNGV. The CDR3 spans 14 residues. Unmatched junction bases numbered 2, after V lost 5 bases and J lost 2 bases. CDR3 residues: CASSELAAYNEQFF. DNA for the CDR3: TGTGCCAGCAGCGAACTAGCGGCCTACAATGAGCAGTTCTTC.

The chain joins TRBV5-5 to TRBJ1-4, with 7 bases fitting TRBD1. The germline V gene encodes CDR1 SGHKS and CDR2 YYEKEE (reference sequence). Germline trimming cut 4 bases from V and 8 bases from J; bases unmatched to any gene: 17. This CDR3 comprises 17 residues. CDR3 nucleotides: TGTGCCAGCAGCCAAATAATAGGGGGCGGTAGTTGGGAAAAACTGTTTTTT. As protein: CASSQIIGGGSWEKLFF.

CDR3 nucleotides: TGTGCCAGCAGTCCCTCGGGCGGGATTAAGGAGCAGTACTTC. Its translation: CASSPSGGIKEQYF. The gene calls are TRBV5-6 and TRBJ2-7, with D perhaps TRBD2 (6 bases). Per germline, CDR1 SGHDT and CDR2 YYEEEE. The germline V and J ends were trimmed by 5 bases and 7 bases, with 19 bases remaining between them. The CDR3 is 14 amino acids.

The gene calls are TRBV2 and TRBJ2-1, with TRBD1 identical over 7 bases. Germline trimming cut 6 bases from V and 4 bases from J; bases unmatched to any gene: 3. This CDR3 comprises 13 residues. From germline, CDR1 is SNHLY and CDR2 FYNNEI. The CDR3, as DNA: TGTGCCAGCAGAGGGACAGAATACAATGAGCAGTTCTTC. The encoded protein is CASRGTEYNEQFF.

The chain combines TRBV7-8 with TRBJ1-4, with D unresolved. Between the trimmed V and J ends, which lost 6 bases and 5 bases, there was a span of 7 bases. Germline assignment: CDR1 SGHVS and CDR2 FQNEAQ. This CDR3 contains 12 residues. The CDR3: CASSLLNEKLFF. CDR3 sequence (DNA): TGTGCCAGCAGTTTGTTAAATGAAAAACTGTTTTTT.

The chain links TRBV7-9 to TRBJ2-3; weak D call: TRBD2 (7 bases). V was cut by 5 bases and J by 5 bases, with 17 bases left in between. Per the germline V gene, CDR1 is SEHNR and CDR2 is FQNEAQ (reference sequence). The CDR3 is 15 residues long. The DNA for the CDR3 is TGTGCCAGCAGCGTCCCTTCGGGGGGCAGAGATACGCAGTATTTT. Residues: CASSVPSGGRDTQYF.

The chain couples TRBV27 to TRBJ2-1; tentatively, D is TRBD2 (5 bases). The CDR3 contains 10 residues. Per the germline V gene, CDR1 is MNHEY and CDR2 is SMNVEV (reference sequence). The germline V and J ends were trimmed by 8 bases and 8 bases, with 7 bases remaining between them. The CDR3 DNA sequence: TGTGCCAGCCGAGGGTATGAGCAGTTCTTC. Its translation: CASRGYEQFF.

The chain recombines TRBV19 with TRBJ1-3; no definite D call. Germline V gives CDR1 LNHDA, CDR2 SQIVND (reference sequence). This CDR3 spans 11 amino acids. Trimming took 8 bases from V and 7 from J, leaving 9 bases between them. Here the CDR3 DNA reads TGTGCCAGTCCGGGAGCCAACACCATATATTTT. Translated: CASPGANTIYF.

The rearrangement links TRBV30 to TRBJ2-7; tentatively, D is TRBD1 (6 bases). Germline V gene data show CDR1 as GTSNPN and CDR2 as SVGIG (reference sequence). The CDR3 sequence is 14 residues long. V was clipped by 4 bases and J by 5 bases, with 18 bases between them. Written as DNA, the CDR3 is TGTGCCTGGAAATATAAGGGGGAAGGGGACGAGCAGTACTTC. Translation: CAWKYKGEGDEQYF.

V gene TRBV9 combines with J gene TRBJ2-1; D is uncertain. The length of the CDR3 is 15 residues. Trimming removed 0 bases from V and 0 bases from J, with 7 bases in between. Germline V gene lookup returns CDR1 SGDLS and CDR2 YYNGEE. The chain's CDR3 is CASSVDLNSYNEQFF. The CDR3 DNA sequence: TGTGCCAGCAGCGTAGACTTGAACTCCTACAATGAGCAGTTCTTC.

V is TRBV5-5 and J is TRBJ2-7; D not resolved. The V end was cut by 2 bases, the J end by 0 bases, with 6 bases between. The V gene's germline CDR1 is SGHKS and CDR2 YYEKEE (reference sequence). This CDR3 region has 13 residues. CDR3 residues: CASSLISSYEQYF. The CDR3 nucleotides are TGTGCCAGCAGCTTAATCAGCTCCTACGAGCAGTACTTC.

The rearrangement uses TRBV2 and TRBJ2-1, with 8 bases that match TRBD1. The J segment lost 7 bases and the V segment lost 8 bases, leaving 1 base of the junction unmatched. The germline V gene encodes CDR1 SNHLY and CDR2 FYNNEI. The CDR3 extends over 11 amino acids. The CDR3 DNA is TGTGCCAGCGACAGGGGAAATGAGCAGTTCTTC. Encoded protein: CASDRGNEQFF.

The CDR3 DNA reads TGTGCCAGCAGCCAAGCGCCTCCTCCTTTGGATGAGCAGTTCTTC. Amino acids: CASSQAPPPLDEQFF. The rearrangement uses TRBV9 and TRBJ2-1; no clear D. This CDR3 is 15 amino acids long. Germline values: CDR1 SGDLS, CDR2 YYNGEE. Between the trimmed V and J ends, which lost 4 bases and 8 bases, there was a span of 19 bases.

V is TRBV9 and J is TRBJ1-1; 7 bases agree with TRBD1. Germline CDR1 and CDR2: SGDLS and YYNGEE. Trimming cost V 4 bases and J 0 bases; bases outside gene matches: 3. The CDR3 extends over 14 amino acids. The CDR3: CASSSGQMNTEAFF. The CDR3, as DNA: TGTGCCAGCAGCTCGGGACAGATGAACACTGAAGCTTTCTTT. Filled out from reference TRBV9 and TRBJ1-1, the complete variable domain reads DSGVTQTPKHLITATGQRVTLRCSPRSGDLSVYWYQQSLDQGLQFLIQYYNGEERAKGNILERFSAQQFPDLHSELNLSSLELGDSALYFCASSSGQMNTEAFFGQGTRLTVV.

This sequence joins TRBV7-2 and TRBJ1-6; D not certain. Trimming stripped 3 bases from V and 14 bases from J, with 14 bases between. Per the germline V gene, CDR1 is SGHTA and CDR2 is FQGNSA. This CDR3 is built from 13 residues. CDR3 region: CASSLTGIQALHF. Here the CDR3 DNA reads TGTGCCAGCAGCTTGACGGGAATTCAAGCCCTCCACTTT.

The chain couples TRBV9 to TRBJ2-2; 10 bases fit TRBD1. The CDR3 covers 16 residues. Germline CDR1 is SGDLS and CDR2 is YYNGEE. V lost 4 bases, J lost 7 bases, and 10 bases stayed unmatched. CDR3 in DNA: TGTGCCAGCAGCCCTTCCGGGACAGGGGATGGCGGGGAGCTGTTTTTT. Translated, it gives CASSPSGTGDGGELFF.

The chain combines TRBV4-3 with TRBJ2-1; 10 bases agree with TRBD2. The CDR3 is made up of 19 amino acids. The V segment lost 2 bases and the J segment 0 bases; nucleotides outside the gene matches: 10. Looked up from germline, CDR1 is LGHNA and CDR2 is YSLEER. CDR3 bases: TGCGCCAGCAGCCAACTGAGGCTAGCGGGAGTCCACTCCTACAATGAGCAGTTCTTC. As protein: CASSQLRLAGVHSYNEQFF.

The genes are TRBV5-1 and TRBJ2-3; D is unresolved. CDR1 and CDR2 (germline): SGHRS, YFSETQ. V was clipped by 2 bases and J by 6 bases, with 10 bases between them. There are 13 residues in the CDR3. CDR3 DNA: TGCGCCAGCAGCTTTCTTTCCGCGGATACGCAGTATTTT. Protein sequence: CASSFLSADTQYF.

This chain joins TRBV4-3 and TRBJ2-7; TRBD2 aligns across 11 bases. The trim removed 4 bases at V and 7 bases at J, leaving 9 bases unmatched. The CDR3 loop spans 15 amino acids. CDR1 and CDR2 from the germline V gene are LGHNA and YSLEER. CDR3 DNA sequence: TGCGCCAGCAGCCCGCGTAGCGGGGGGGCACTTGAGCAGTACTTC. It specifies CASSPRSGGALEQYF.

The J gene is TRBJ2-1, the V gene TRBV19; D is perhaps TRBD2 (6 bases). Between the trimmed V and J ends, which lost 3 bases and 7 bases, there was a span of 16 bases. CDR3 length equals 15 residues. Germline V CDR1 and CDR2: LNHDA, SQIVND (reference sequence). The CDR3 DNA sequence: TGTGCCAGTAGTATGTGGAGGGCTCCGACTAATGAGCAGTTCTTC. Translated: CASSMWRAPTNEQFF. Looking up the rest from reference TRBV19 and TRBJ2-1 gives the full variable domain: DGGITQSPKYLFRKEGQNVTLSCEQNLNHDAMYWYRQDPGQGLRLIYYSQIVNDFQKGDIAEGYSVSREKKESFPLTVTSAQKNPTAFYLCASSMWRAPTNEQFFGPGTRLTVL.

The chain employs TRBV7-2 and TRBJ2-3; D is possibly TRBD2 (7 bases). The germline CDR1 and CDR2 sequences are SGHTA and FQGNSA. Trimming cost V 6 bases and J 2 bases, with 18 bases left between them. CDR3 length: 16 amino acids. In nucleotides, the CDR3 is TGTGCCAGCAGTCGACGGGGGGCAGGATCCACAGATACGCAGTATTTT. This translates into CASSRRGAGSTDTQYF.

This rearrangement joins TRBV4-3 to TRBJ1-4; maybe TRBD1 (5 bases). The CDR3 sequence is 15 residues long. Per germline, CDR1 LGHNA and CDR2 YSLEER. V dropped 2 bases and J dropped 4 bases, with 11 bases sitting between them. CDR3 DNA: TGCGCCAGCAGCCAATCCCGACAGTTTAATGAAAAACTGTTTTTT. It yields the protein CASSQSRQFNEKLFF.

This clone was observed a handful of times. One end of the junction varies from germline; a read error may be responsible. In DNA, the CDR3 is TGTGCCAGCAGCTTGAGACCTATAGGACAGGGTGAAGCTTTCTTT. This translates into CASSLRPIGQGEAFF. The genes are TRBV5-3 and TRBJ1-1; 8 bases map to TRBD1. TRBV5-3 is an open reading frame whose function is uncertain. CDR3 size: 15 residues.

A remark on this clone: The sample carries other DNA sequences with the same CDR3. The V and J genes are TRBV5-1 and TRBJ2-7; 8 bases line up with TRBD1. There are 16 residues in the CDR3. Germline CDR1 is SGHRS and CDR2 is YFSETQ. Losses at the gene ends were 1 base for V and 1 base for J; bases not matched to a gene: 7. The CDR3 sequence is CASSLSPGQGSYEQYF. The CDR3 coding sequence is TGCGCCAGCAGCTTGAGTCCTGGACAGGGATCCTACGAGCAGTACTTC.

Points on this clone: Mismatch with germline at one junction end may stem from a read error. This specimen includes other DNA sequences encoding the same CDR3. This chain joins TRBV28 and TRBJ1-6; maybe TRBD1 (5 bases). The CDR3 runs to 14 residues. Germline CDR1 reads MDHEN; CDR2 reads SYDVKM. The CDR3 region is CASSFGAGDSPLHF. Written as DNA, the CDR3 is TGTGCCAGCAGTTTTGGGGCAGGCGATTCCCCCCTCCACTTT. The entire variable domain, with the rest obtained from reference TRBV28 and TRBJ1-6, is as follows: DVKVTQSSRYLVKRTGEKVFLECVQDMDHENMFWYRQDPGLGLRLIYFSYDVKMKEKGDIPEGYSVSREKKERFSLILESASTNQTSMYLCASSFGAGDSPLHFGNGTRLTVT.

The rearrangement links TRBV9 to TRBJ2-1; TRBD2 aligns across 7 bases. CDR3 length: 16 amino acids. Germline-derived CDR1 and CDR2 are SGDLS and YYNGEE. Trimming cost V 0 bases and J 0 bases; bases outside gene matches: 3. The CDR3 DNA is TGTGCCAGCAGCGTAGTGGCGGGAGCCTCCTACAATGAGCAGTTCTTC. Translating it yields CASSVVAGASYNEQFF.

The chain recombines TRBV13 with TRBJ2-3; D gene unclear. The CDR3 runs 14 residues. CDR1 is PRHDT, CDR2 FYEKMQ, per germline (reference sequence). Trimming left V 0 bases short and J 2 bases short, with 6 bases between. The CDR3 coding sequence is TGTGCCAGCAGCTTAGGATCATTCACAGATACGCAGTATTTT. Translating gives CASSLGSFTDTQYF.

The chain recombines TRBV18 with TRBJ2-2; a possible D gene is TRBD1 (5 bases). The CDR3 length is 16 residues. V was pared by 2 bases and J by 4 bases, with 14 bases between. Germline values: CDR1 KGHSH, CDR2 LQKENI. The CDR3 DNA follows: TGTGCCAGCTCACCAGGTCAAGGGGCCAGCACCGGGGAGCTGTTTTTT. Its protein product is CASSPGQGASTGELFF.

The V gene is TRBV4-1, the J gene TRBJ2-1; D possibly corresponds to TRBD2 (6 bases). This CDR3 is 15 amino acids long. The germline V gene encodes CDR1 MGHRA and CDR2 YSYEKL. V was cut by 4 bases and J by 6 bases, with 16 bases left in between. As DNA, the CDR3 is TGCGCCAGCAGCCCAAGGGCGGGGCTGGTCAATGAGCAGTTCTTC. This gives the protein CASSPRAGLVNEQFF.

The chain recombines TRBV7-2 with TRBJ1-1; D gene ambiguous. The germline V gene has CDR1 SGHTA and CDR2 FQGNSA. CDR3 length equals 15 residues. Trimming pared 2 bases from V and 5 bases from J, leaving 15 bases between. In DNA form, the CDR3 reads TGTGCCAGCAGCTTATTTTCGGGGAGAGGGACTGAAGCTTTCTTT. This sequence encodes CASSLFSGRGTEAFF. The whole variable domain, remainder taken from reference TRBV7-2 and TRBJ1-1, is GAGVSQSPSNKVTEKGKDVELRCDPISGHTALYWYRQSLGQGLEFLIYFQGNSAPDKSGLPSDRFSAERTGGSVSTLTIQRTQQEDSAVYLCASSLFSGRGTEAFFGQGTRLTVV.

J is TRBJ2-2 and V is TRBV7-6; D is possibly TRBD2 (6 bases). CDR1 SGHVS and CDR2 FNYEAQ come from the germline V gene. The V end lost 2 bases, the J end lost 3 bases, and 19 bases lay between the germline ends. CDR3 size: 18 residues. CDR3 nucleotide sequence: TGTGCCAGCAGCTTATTCCTACCCGGAGGCGGGGACACCGGGGAGCTGTTTTTT. Protein: CASSLFLPGGGDTGELFF.